Each of the 4 T cell receptor beta chains below was sequenced from the same sample in a study of blood T cell repertoires in COVID-19. Sequencing was performed with immunoSEQ multiplex PCR; in TCRdb, only in-frame clones are kept and a portion is missing. The sample has around 160,000 clones, roughly 80% seen once. The material sequenced was peripheral blood. These receptors came from a woman aged 40 to 50 with active or convalescent COVID-19.

The chain recombines TRBV28 with TRBJ2-3, with TRBD1 matching over 9 bases. V was pared by 3 bases and J by 4 bases, with 2 bases of the junction left unmatched. Germline V CDR1 and CDR2: MDHEN, SYDVKM. The length of the CDR3 is 14 residues. CDR3 coding DNA: TGTGCCAGCAGTTTCCGGACAGGGGCAGATACGCAGTATTTT. Protein product: CASSFRTGADTQYF.

The J gene is TRBJ1-2, the V gene TRBV3-1 (or the pseudogene TRBV3-2), with D possibly matching TRBD1 (6 bases). V lost 0 bases and J 3 bases, leaving 14 bases between the germline ends. CDR3 length: 16 amino acids. CDR1 and CDR2 (germline): LGHDT, YNNKEL (reference sequence). CDR3: CASSQEATGSYYGYTF. The CDR3 DNA reads TGTGCCAGCAGCCAAGAGGCAACAGGGTCGTACTATGGCTACACCTTC.

This clone was observed a handful of times. The chain joins TRBV19 to TRBJ1-4, with 7 bases matching TRBD1. The CDR3 loop spans 14 amino acids. V was pared by 5 bases and J by 11 bases, with 11 bases of the junction left unmatched. CDR1 is LNHDA, CDR2 SQIVND, per germline (reference sequence). The CDR3: CASSPPPEGAKLFF. The CDR3 nucleotides are TGTGCCAGTAGTCCTCCCCCGGAGGGGGCGAAACTGTTTTTT.

The chain is built from TRBV6-4 and TRBJ1-1; D is ambiguous. The CDR3 runs 14 residues. The ends were cut back, 6 bases at V and 0 bases at J, with 11 bases in the middle. The V gene's germline CDR1 is MRHNA and CDR2 SNTAGT. The CDR3 bases are TGTGCCAGCAGCCGCCTCGAGCTGAACACTGAAGCTTTCTTT. Translated: CASSRLELNTEAFF.